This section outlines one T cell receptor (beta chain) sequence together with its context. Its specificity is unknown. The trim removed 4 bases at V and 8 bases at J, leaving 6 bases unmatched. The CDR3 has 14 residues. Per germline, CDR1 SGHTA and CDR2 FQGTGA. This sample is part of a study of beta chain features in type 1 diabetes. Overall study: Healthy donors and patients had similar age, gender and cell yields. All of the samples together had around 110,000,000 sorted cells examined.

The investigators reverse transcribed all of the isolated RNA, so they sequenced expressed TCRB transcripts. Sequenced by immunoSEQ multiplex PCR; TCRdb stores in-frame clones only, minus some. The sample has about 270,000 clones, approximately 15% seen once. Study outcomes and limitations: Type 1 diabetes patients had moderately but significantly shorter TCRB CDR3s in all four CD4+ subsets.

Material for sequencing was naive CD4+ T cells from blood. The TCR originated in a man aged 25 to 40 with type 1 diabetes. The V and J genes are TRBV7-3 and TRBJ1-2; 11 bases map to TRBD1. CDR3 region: CASSSGTGGVGYTF. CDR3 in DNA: TGTGCCAGCAGCTCCGGGACAGGGGGAGTGGGCTACACCTTC.